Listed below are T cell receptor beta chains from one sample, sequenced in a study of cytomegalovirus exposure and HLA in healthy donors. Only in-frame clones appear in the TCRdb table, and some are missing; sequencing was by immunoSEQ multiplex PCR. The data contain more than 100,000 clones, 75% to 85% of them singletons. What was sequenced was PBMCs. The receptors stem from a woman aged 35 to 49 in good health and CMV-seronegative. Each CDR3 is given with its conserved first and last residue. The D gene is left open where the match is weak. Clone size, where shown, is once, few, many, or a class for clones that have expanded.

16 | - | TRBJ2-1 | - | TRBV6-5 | CASSYRDTPSYNEQFF | TGTGCCAGCAGTTACCGGGACACACCCTCCTACAATGAGCAGTTCTTC
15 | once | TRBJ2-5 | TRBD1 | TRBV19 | CASSPRTGGAETQYF | TGTGCCAGTAGTCCCCGGACAGGGGGCGCGGAGACCCAGTACTTC
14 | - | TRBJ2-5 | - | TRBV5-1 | CASNPGEYQETQYF | TGCGCCAGCAATCCAGGGGAGTACCAAGAGACCCAGTACTTC
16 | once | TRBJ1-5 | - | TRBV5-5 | CASSLSFRAGDQPQHF | TGTGCCAGCAGCTTGTCTTTCCGGGCCGGGGATCAGCCCCAGCATTTT
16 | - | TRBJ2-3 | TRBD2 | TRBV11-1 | CASSYLAGTSTDTQYF | TGTGCCAGCAGCTACCTAGCGGGGACCAGCACAGATACGCAGTATTTT
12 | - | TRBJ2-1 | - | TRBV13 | CASSLRSNEQFF | TGTGCCAGCAGCTTGCGTAGCAATGAGCAGTTCTTC
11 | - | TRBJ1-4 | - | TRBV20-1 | CSAKVREKLFF | TGCAGTGCTAAGGTCAGGGAAAAACTGTTTTTT
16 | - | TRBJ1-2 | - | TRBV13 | CASSQGGGEGNYGYTF | TGTGCCAGCAGCCAAGGAGGGGGGGAAGGTAACTATGGCTACACCTTC
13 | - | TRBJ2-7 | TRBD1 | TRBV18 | CASSPRQGYEQYF | TGTGCCAGCTCACCCAGACAGGGCTACGAGCAGTACTTC
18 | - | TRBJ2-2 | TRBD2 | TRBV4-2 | CASSQGSSGGRFGRELFF | TGTGCCAGCAGCCAAGGGTCTAGCGGGGGGAGGTTCGGCCGGGAGCTGTTTTTT
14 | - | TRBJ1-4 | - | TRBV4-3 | CASSQAGVSEKLFF | TGCGCCAGCAGCCAAGCCGGGGTGAGTGAAAAACTGTTTTTT
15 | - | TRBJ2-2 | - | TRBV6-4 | CASSERGQLLGELFF | TGTGCCAGCAGTGAAAGGGGCCAACTGCTCGGGGAGCTGTTTTTT
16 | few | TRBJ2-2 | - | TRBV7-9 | CASSLAGTGHTGELFF | TGTGCCAGCAGCTTAGCGGGTACAGGGCACACCGGGGAGCTGTTTTTT
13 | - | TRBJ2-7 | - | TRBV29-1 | CSVAGYPHYEQYF | TGCAGCGTTGCAGGCTACCCCCACTACGAGCAGTACTTC
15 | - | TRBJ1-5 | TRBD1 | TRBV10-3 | CAISPQDRGGQPQHF | TGTGCCATCAGTCCCCAGGACAGGGGAGGCCAGCCCCAGCATTTT
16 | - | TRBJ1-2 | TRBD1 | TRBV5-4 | CASSSDPRQGAYGYTF | TGTGCCAGCAGCTCGGACCCAAGACAGGGGGCGTACGGCTACACCTTC
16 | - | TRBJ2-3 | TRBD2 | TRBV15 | CATSPRLAGKTDTQYF | TGTGCCACCAGCCCCCGACTAGCGGGAAAAACAGATACGCAGTATTTT
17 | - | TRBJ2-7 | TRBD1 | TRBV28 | CASSLYRNRGLGYEQYF | TGTGCCAGCAGTTTATACAGAAACAGGGGGCTTGGGTACGAGCAGTACTTC
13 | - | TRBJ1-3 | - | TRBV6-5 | CASSYASGNTIYF | TGTGCCAGCAGTTACGCCAGTGGAAACACCATATATTTT
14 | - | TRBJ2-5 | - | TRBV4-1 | CASSQGGPVETQYF | TGCGCCAGCAGCCAAGGCGGGCCAGTGGAGACCCAGTACTTC
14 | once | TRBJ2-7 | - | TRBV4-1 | CASSQEGGIYEQYF | TGCGCCAGCAGCCAAGAAGGAGGGATCTACGAGCAGTACTTC
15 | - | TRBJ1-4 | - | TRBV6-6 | CAILNVGFGGEKLFF | TGTGCCATCCTAAACGTGGGGTTTGGAGGTGAAAAACTGTTTTTT
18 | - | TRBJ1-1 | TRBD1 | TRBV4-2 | CASSQGPTGGVMNTEAFF | TGTGCCAGCAGCCAAGGTCCGACAGGGGGCGTCATGAACACTGAAGCTTTCTTT
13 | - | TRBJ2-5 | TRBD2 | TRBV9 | CASSVASGQTQYF | TGTGCCAGCAGCGTAGCTAGCGGACAGACCCAGTACTTC
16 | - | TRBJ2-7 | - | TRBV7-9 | CASSHRDPGPSYEQYF | TGTGCCAGCAGTCACAGGGACCCAGGGCCGTCCTACGAGCAGTACTTC
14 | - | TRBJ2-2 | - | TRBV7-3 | CASSLGAPTGELFF | TGTGCCAGCAGCTTAGGAGCGCCCACCGGGGAGCTGTTTTTT
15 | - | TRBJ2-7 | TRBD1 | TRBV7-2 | CASRITGGLTYEQYF | TGTGCCAGCAGGATAACAGGGGGCCTTACCTACGAGCAGTACTTC
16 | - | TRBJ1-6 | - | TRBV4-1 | CASSQEGKGKNSPLHF | TGCGCCAGCAGCCAGGAGGGAAAAGGGAAAAATTCACCCCTCCACTTT
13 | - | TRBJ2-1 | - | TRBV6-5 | CASSYKGYNEQFF | TGTGCCAGCAGTTACAAGGGGTACAATGAGCAGTTCTTC
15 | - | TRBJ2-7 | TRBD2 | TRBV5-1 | CASSLVRGAFYEQYF | TGCGCCAGCAGCTTGGTGCGGGGGGCCTTCTACGAGCAGTACTTC
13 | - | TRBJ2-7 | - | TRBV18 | CASSPEAYYEQYF | TGTGCCAGCTCACCAGAGGCTTACTACGAGCAGTACTTC
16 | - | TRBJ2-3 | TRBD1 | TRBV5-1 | CASSLAPGTGTDTQYF | TGCGCCAGCAGCTTGGCTCCCGGGACAGGGACAGATACGCAGTATTTT
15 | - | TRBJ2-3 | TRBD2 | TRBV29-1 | CSVERLAGGPDTQYF | TGCAGCGTTGAGAGACTAGCGGGGGGGCCAGATACGCAGTATTTT
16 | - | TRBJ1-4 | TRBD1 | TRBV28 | CASSLPRAGGGEKLFF | TGTGCCAGCAGTTTACCTCGGGCAGGGGGCGGGGAAAAACTGTTTTTT
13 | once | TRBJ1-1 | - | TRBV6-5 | CASSYDPDSEAFF | TGTGCCAGCAGTTACGACCCGGACAGTGAAGCTTTCTTT
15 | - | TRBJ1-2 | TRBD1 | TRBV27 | CASSLGDRGTFGYTF | TGTGCCAGCAGTTTAGGGGACAGGGGGACCTTTGGCTACACCTTC
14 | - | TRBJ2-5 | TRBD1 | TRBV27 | CASSFAGGGETQYF | TGTGCCAGCAGTTTTGCAGGGGGCGGGGAGACCCAGTACTTC
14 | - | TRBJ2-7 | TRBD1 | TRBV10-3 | CAISDGQGAHEQYF | TGTGCCATCAGTGATGGGCAGGGGGCTCACGAGCAGTACTTC
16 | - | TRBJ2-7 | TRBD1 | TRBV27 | CASSSLRQGSSYEQYF | TGTGCCAGCAGTTCCCTCCGACAGGGAAGCTCCTACGAGCAGTACTTC
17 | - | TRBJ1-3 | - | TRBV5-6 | CASSLGPLRSSGNTIYF | TGTGCCAGCAGCTTGGGACCTTTACGGAGCTCTGGAAACACCATATATTTT
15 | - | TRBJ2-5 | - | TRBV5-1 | CASSPLTGTSETQYF | TGCGCCAGCAGCCCCTTAACAGGGACGTCAGAGACCCAGTACTTC
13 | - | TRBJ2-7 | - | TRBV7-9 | CASSRDSHYEQYF | TGTGCCAGCAGCCGAGACAGCCATTACGAGCAGTACTTC
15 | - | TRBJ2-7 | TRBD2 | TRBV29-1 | CSVAPGTSGLYEQYF | TGCAGCGTCGCCCCCGGGACTAGCGGGCTTTACGAGCAGTACTTC
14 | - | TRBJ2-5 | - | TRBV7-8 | CASSLRGSKETQYF | TGTGCCAGCAGCTTAAGGGGGTCAAAAGAGACCCAGTACTTC
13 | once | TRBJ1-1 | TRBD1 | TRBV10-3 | CASTGTGDTEAFF | TGTGCCTCCACCGGGACAGGGGACACTGAAGCTTTCTTT
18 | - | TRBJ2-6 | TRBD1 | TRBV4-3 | CASSQEQGRLRGANVLTF | TGCGCCAGCAGCCAAGAACAGGGGCGGTTGCGCGGGGCCAACGTCCTGACTTTC
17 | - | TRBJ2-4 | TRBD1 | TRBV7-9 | CASSPSRQGPTSYIQYF | TGTGCCAGCAGCCCGAGTCGACAGGGCCCTACGAGTTACATTCAGTACTTC
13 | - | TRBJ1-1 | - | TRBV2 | CASSEDLNTEAFF | TGTGCCAGCAGTGAAGACTTGAACACTGAAGCTTTCTTT
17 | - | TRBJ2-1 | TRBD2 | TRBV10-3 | CAISATPGTSGDNEQFF | TGTGCCATCAGTGCAACACCTGGGACTAGCGGGGATAATGAGCAGTTCTTC